This T cell receptor beta chain was found in a study of T cells after yellow fever vaccination. In this sample, this clonotype turned up a few times. From the 5' RACE reads, TCRdb called clonotypes with MiXCR, one entry per CDR3 protein. This table holds roughly 500,000 distinct CDR3 sequences, 15% to 20% found once. The sequencing here drew on PBMCs, taken 15 days after the yellow fever booster vaccination. This clonotype was sampled from a man younger than 45 who received the YFV17D yellow fever vaccine.

The CDR3 loop is CASSLKGGWTDTQYF. For the CDR3, the DNA is TGTGCCAGCAGCCTAAAGGGGGGTTGGACAGATACGCAGTATTTT. The genes are TRBV14 and TRBJ2-3; D may match TRBD1 or TRBD2 (6 bases each). The V end was cut by 4 bases, the J end by 3 bases, with 14 bases between. This CDR3 is built from 15 residues. Germline assignment: CDR1 SGHDN and CDR2 FVKESK.